This T cell receptor (beta chain) is from a study of blood T cell repertoires in COVID-19. About the study: The samples span acute and convalescent COVID-19 from the United States, Italy and Spain. Sample material is recorded as cDNA or gDNA derived from T cells, B-cell-depleted T cells, or PBMCs.

Germline V lookup: CDR1 LNHDA, CDR2 SQIVND (reference sequence). CDR3 size: 13 residues. Trimming cost V 7 bases and J 3 bases, with 12 bases left between them. Original data processing: Reference gene primer amplification yielded estimated nucleated cell counts. Method: immunoSEQ multiplex PCR; TCRdb's copy keeps in-frame clones and lacks some. That table supplies the V and J calls and clone size; D and trimming were determined from the DNA. The table shows under 200,000 clones, with 76% occurring only once. The chain has TRBV19 and TRBJ1-1; D is perhaps TRBD1 (5 bases). The specimen was peripheral blood. The clonotype comes from a woman older than 75 with acute or convalescent COVID-19. This chain's CDR3 is CASKGQGYTEAFF. In DNA, the CDR3 is TGTGCCAGTAAGGGGCAGGGTTACACTGAAGCTTTCTTT.